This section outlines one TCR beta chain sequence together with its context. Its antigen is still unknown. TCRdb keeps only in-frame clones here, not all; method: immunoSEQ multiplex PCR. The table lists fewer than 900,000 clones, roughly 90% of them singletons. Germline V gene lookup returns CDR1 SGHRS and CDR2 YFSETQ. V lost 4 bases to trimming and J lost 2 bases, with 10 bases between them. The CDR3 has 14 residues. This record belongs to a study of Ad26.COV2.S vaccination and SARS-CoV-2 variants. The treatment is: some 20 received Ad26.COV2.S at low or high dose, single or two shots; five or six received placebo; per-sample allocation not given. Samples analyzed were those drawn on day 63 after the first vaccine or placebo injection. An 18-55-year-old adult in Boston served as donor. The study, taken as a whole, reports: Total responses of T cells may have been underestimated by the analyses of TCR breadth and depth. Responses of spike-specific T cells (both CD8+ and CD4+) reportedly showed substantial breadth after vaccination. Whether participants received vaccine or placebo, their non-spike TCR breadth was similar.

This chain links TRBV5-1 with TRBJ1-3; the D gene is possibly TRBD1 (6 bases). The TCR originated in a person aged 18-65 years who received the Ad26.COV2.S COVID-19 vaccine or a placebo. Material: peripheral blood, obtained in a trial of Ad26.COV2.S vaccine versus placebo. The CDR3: CASSPTGTGNTIYF. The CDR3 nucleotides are TGCGCCAGCAGCCCAACAGGGACTGGAAACACCATATATTTT. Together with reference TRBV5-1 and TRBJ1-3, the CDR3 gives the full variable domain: KAGVTQTPRYLIKTRGQQVTLSCSPISGHRSVSWYQQTPGQGLQFLFEYFSETQRNKGNFPGRFSGRQFSNSRSEMNVSTLELGDSALYLCASSPTGTGNTIYFGEGSWLTVV.